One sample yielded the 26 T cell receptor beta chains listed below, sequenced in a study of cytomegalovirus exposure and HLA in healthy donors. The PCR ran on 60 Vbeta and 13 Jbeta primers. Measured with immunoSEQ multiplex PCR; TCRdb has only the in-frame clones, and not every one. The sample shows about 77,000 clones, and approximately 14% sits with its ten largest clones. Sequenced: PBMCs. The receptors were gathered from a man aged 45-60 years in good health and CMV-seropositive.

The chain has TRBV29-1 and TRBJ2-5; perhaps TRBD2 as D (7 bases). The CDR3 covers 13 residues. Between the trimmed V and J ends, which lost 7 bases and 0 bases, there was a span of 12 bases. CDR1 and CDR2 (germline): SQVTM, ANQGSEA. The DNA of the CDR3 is TGCAGCGGGGGGGGCGGGTACCAAGAGACCCAGTACTTC. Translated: CSGGGGYQETQYF.

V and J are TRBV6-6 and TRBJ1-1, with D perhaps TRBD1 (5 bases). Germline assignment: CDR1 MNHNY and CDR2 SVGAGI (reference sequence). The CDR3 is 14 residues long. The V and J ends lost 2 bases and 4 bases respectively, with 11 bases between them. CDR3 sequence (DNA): TGTGCCAGCAGTTACCCGGGGGGGTCCACTGAAGCTTTCTTT. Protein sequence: CASSYPGGSTEAFF.

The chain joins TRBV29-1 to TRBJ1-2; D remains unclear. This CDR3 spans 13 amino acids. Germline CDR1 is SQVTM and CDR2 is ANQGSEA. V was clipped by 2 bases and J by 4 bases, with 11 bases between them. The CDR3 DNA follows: TGCAGCGTTGAACCAGTGACAAGCTATGGCTACACCTTC. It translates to CSVEPVTSYGYTF.

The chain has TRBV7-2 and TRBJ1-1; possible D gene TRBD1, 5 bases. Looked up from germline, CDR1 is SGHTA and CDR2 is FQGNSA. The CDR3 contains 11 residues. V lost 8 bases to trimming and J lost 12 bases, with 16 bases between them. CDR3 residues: CASARTGGSFF. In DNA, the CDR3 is TGTGCCAGCGCCCGCACGGGGGGGTCTTTCTTT.

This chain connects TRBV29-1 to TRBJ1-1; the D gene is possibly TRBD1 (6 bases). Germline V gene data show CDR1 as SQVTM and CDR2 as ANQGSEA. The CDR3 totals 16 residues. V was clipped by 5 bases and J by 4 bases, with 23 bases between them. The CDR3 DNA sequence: TGCAGCGTTCTCAAGGGGCGGGGGGCAGGTGGCACTGAAGCTTTCTTT. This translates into CSVLKGRGAGGTEAFF. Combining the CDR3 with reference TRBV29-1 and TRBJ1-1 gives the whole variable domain SAVISQKPSRDICQRGTSLTIQCQVDSQVTMMFWYRQQPGQSLTLIATANQGSEATYESGFVIDKFPISRPNLTFSTLTVSNMSPEDSSIYLCSVLKGRGAGGTEAFFGQGTRLTVV.

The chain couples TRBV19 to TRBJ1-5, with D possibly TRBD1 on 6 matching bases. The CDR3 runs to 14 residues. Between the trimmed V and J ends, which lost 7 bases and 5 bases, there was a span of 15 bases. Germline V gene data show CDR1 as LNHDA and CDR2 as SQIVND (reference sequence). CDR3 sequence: CASTPVQGHQPQHF. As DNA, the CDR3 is TGTGCCAGTACCCCAGTCCAGGGGCATCAGCCCCAGCATTTT.

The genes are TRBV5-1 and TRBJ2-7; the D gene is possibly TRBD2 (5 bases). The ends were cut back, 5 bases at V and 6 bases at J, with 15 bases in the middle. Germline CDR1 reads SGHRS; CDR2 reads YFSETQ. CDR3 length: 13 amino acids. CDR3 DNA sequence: TGCGCCAGCAGTTTAGCTAGCAGTCGCGAGCAGTACTTC. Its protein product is CASSLASSREQYF. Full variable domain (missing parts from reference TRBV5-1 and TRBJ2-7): KAGVTQTPRYLIKTRGQQVTLSCSPISGHRSVSWYQQTPGQGLQFLFEYFSETQRNKGNFPGRFSGRQFSNSRSEMNVSTLELGDSALYLCASSLASSREQYFGPGTRLTVT.

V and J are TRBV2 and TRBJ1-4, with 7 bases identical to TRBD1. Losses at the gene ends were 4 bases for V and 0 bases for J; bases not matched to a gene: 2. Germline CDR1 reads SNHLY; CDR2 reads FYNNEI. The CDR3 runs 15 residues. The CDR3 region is CASSAQGATNEKLFF. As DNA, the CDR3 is TGTGCCAGCAGTGCTCAGGGGGCAACTAATGAAAAACTGTTTTTT.

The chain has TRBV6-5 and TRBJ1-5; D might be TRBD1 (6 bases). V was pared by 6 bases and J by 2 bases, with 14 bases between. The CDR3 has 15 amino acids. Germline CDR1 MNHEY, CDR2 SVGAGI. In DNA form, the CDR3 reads TGTGCCAGCAGACCAGACAGGAACGGCAATCAGCCCCAGCATTTT. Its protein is CASRPDRNGNQPQHF.

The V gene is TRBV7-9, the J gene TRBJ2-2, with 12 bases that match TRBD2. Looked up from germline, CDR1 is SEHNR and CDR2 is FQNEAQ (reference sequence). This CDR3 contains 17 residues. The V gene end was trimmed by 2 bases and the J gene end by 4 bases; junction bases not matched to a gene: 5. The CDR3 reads CASSLTSGGILTGELFF. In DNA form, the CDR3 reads TGTGCCAGCAGCTTAACTAGCGGGGGGATCCTCACCGGGGAGCTGTTTTTT.

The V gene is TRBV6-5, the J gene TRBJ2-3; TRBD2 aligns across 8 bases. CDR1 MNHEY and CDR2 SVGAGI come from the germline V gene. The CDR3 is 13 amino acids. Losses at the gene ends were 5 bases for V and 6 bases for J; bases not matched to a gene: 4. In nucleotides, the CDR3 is TGTGCCAGCAGTGCGACTAGCGCCGATACGCAGTATTTT. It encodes CASSATSADTQYF.

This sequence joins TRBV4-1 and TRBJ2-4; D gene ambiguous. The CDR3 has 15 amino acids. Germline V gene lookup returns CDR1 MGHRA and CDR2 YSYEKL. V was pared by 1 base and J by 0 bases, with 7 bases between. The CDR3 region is CASSQVPQAKNIQYF. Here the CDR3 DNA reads TGCGCCAGCAGCCAAGTTCCCCAAGCCAAAAACATTCAGTACTTC.

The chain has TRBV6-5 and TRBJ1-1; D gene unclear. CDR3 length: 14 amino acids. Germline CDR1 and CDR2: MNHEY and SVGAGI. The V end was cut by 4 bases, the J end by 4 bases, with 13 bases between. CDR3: CASSLLGAGTEAFF. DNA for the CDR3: TGTGCCAGCAGTTTGCTTGGCGCGGGCACTGAAGCTTTCTTT.

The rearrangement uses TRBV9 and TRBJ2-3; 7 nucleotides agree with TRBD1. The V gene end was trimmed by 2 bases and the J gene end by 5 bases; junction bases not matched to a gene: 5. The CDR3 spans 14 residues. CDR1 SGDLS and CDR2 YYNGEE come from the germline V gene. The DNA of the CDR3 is TGTGCCAGCAGCGTCGACAGGGAAAAAGATACGCAGTATTTT. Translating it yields CASSVDREKDTQYF.

CDR3 sequence reads: CASGFSEETQYF. CDR3 nucleotide sequence: TGTGCTAGTGGTTTCAGCGAGGAGACCCAGTACTTC. J is TRBJ2-5 and V is TRBV12-5; D unclear. Per germline, CDR1 LGHNT and CDR2 FRNRAP. The ends were cut back, 3 bases at V and 5 bases at J, with 7 bases in the middle. The CDR3 is 12 amino acids. Based on the CDR3 plus reference TRBV12-5 and TRBJ2-5, the full variable domain is DARVTQTPRHKVTEMGQEVTMRCQPILGHNTVFWYRQTMMQGLELLAYFRNRAPLDDSGMPKDRFSAEMPDATLATLKIQPSEPRDSAVYFCASGFSEETQYFGPGTRLLVL.

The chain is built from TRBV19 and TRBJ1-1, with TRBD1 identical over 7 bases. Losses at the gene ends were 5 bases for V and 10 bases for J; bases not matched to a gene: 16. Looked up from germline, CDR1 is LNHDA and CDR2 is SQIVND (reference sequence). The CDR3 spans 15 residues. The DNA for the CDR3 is TGTGCCAGTAGTGCGCCACCGGGACAGAGATCGGGAGCTTTCTTT. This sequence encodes CASSAPPGQRSGAFF.

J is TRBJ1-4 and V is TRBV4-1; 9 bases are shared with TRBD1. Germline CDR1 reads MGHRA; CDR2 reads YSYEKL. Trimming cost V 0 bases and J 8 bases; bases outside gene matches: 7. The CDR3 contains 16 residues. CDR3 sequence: CASSQDLGQGWEKLFF. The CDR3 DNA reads TGCGCCAGCAGCCAAGATTTGGGACAGGGATGGGAAAAACTGTTTTTT.

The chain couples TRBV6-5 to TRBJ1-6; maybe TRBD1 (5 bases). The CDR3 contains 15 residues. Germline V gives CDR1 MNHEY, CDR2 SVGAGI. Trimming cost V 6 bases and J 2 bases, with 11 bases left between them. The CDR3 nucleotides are TGTGCCAGCAGCGCGGGACTCCCCTATAATTCACCCCTCCACTTT. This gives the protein CASSAGLPYNSPLHF.

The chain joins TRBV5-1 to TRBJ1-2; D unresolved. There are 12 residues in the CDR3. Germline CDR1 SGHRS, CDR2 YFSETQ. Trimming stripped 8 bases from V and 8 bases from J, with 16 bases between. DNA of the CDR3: TGCGCCAGTACGGACGGCCCGGGGGGCTACACCTTC. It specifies CASTDGPGGYTF.

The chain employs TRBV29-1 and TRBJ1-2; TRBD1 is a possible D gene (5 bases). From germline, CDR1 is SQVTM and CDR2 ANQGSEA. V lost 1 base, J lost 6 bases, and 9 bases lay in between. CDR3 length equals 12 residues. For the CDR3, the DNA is TGCAGCGTTGAAGGGTCGGGGGATGGCTACACCTTC. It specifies CSVEGSGDGYTF.

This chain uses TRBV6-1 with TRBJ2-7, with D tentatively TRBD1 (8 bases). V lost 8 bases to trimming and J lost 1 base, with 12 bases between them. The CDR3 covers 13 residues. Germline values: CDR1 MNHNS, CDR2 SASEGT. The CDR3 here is CASGRDRSYEQYF. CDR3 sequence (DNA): TGTGCCAGCGGGAGGGACAGGTCCTACGAGCAGTACTTC.

The CDR3 region is CASSLRGHLNTEAFF. Written as DNA, the CDR3 is TGTGCCAGCAGCTTGAGGGGACATTTGAACACTGAAGCTTTCTTT. This chain links TRBV13 with TRBJ1-1; tentatively, D is TRBD1 (6 bases). The germline V gene has CDR1 PRHDT and CDR2 FYEKMQ (reference sequence). The CDR3 loop spans 15 amino acids. With 3 bases removed from V and 0 bases from J, the gap between germline ends came to 11 bases.

The CDR3 protein is CASTKDRASGANVLTF. As DNA, the CDR3 is TGCGCCAGCACCAAGGACAGGGCCTCCGGGGCCAACGTCCTGACTTTC. This chain links TRBV5-1 with TRBJ2-6; TRBD1 matches 8 bases. Per the germline V gene, CDR1 is SGHRS and CDR2 is YFSETQ. With 6 bases clipped from V and 4 bases from J, the junction kept 9 bases outside the gene matches. The CDR3 spans 16 residues.

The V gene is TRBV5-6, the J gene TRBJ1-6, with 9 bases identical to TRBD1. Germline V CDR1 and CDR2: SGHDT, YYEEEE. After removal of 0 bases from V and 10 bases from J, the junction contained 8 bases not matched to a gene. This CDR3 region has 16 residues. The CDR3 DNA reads TGTGCCAGCAGCTTGGACAGGGGGCGCGATCCCTCACCCCTCCACTTT. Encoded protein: CASSLDRGRDPSPLHF. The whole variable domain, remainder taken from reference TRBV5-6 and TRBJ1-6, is DAGVTQSPTHLIKTRGQQVTLRCSPKSGHDTVSWYQQALGQGPQFIFQYYEEEERQRGNFPDRFSGHQFPNYSSELNVNALLLGDSALYLCASSLDRGRDPSPLHFGNGTRLTVT.

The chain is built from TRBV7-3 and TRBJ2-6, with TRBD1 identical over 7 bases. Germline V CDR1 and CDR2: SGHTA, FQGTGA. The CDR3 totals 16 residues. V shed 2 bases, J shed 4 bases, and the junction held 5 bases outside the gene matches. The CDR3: CASSLPTGTGANVLTF. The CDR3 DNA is TGTGCCAGCAGCTTACCGACAGGGACCGGGGCCAACGTCCTGACTTTC.

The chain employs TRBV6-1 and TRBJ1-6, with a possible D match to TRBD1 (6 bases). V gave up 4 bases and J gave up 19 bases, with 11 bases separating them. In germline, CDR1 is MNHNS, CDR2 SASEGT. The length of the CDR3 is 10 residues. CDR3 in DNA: TGTGCCAGCAGTGGAGGAGGACAGCACTTT. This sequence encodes CASSGGGQHF.